This TCR beta chain comes out of a study of blood T cell repertoires in COVID-19. Across the study: The origin of the acute and convalescent COVID-19 samples was the United States, Italy and Spain.

From germline, CDR1 is WNHNN and CDR2 SYGVQD (reference sequence). This CDR3 has 15 amino acids. With V trimmed by 2 bases and J by 7 bases, 4 bases remained unmatched. As originally analysed: Estimation of nucleated cell counts relied on the amplification of reference gene primers. Some clones are missing from TCRdb's copy, which holds only in-frame ones; the method was immunoSEQ multiplex PCR. Clone size and V and J calls were adopted from that table, with D and trimming inferred from the DNA. There are roughly 290,000 clones in the sample; around 89% occur only once, and about 0.8% lies in the top ten.

V gene TRBV10-1 combines with J gene TRBJ1-6; 8 bases agree with TRBD1. The material sequenced was peripheral blood. The receptor comes from a man aged 30-40 years with acute or convalescent COVID-19. CDR3 in amino acids: CASSEGQGGNSPLHF. DNA for the CDR3: TGCGCCAGCAGTGAGGGACAGGGAGGCAATTCACCCCTCCACTTT.